The clone carrying this TCR beta chain was counted only a few times. These data belong to a study of blood T cell repertoires in COVID-19. Clones were read by immunoSEQ multiplex PCR, and TCRdb kept only the in-frame ones, dropping some. The data show about 200,000 clones, about 88% seen once. The V gene lost 8 bases and the J gene lost 3 bases, with 13 bases spanning the gap. CDR3 length: 13 residues. Germline V gene lookup returns CDR1 MDHEN and CDR2 SYDVKM. This receptor was taken from a man in his sixties with acute or convalescent COVID-19. Material for sequencing was peripheral blood. The chain joins TRBV28 to TRBJ1-2; TRBD1 might be the D (6 bases). The DNA for the CDR3 is TGTGCCAGCGAACAGGGTTCGGACTATGGCTACACCTTC. Translating it yields CASEQGSDYGYTF.